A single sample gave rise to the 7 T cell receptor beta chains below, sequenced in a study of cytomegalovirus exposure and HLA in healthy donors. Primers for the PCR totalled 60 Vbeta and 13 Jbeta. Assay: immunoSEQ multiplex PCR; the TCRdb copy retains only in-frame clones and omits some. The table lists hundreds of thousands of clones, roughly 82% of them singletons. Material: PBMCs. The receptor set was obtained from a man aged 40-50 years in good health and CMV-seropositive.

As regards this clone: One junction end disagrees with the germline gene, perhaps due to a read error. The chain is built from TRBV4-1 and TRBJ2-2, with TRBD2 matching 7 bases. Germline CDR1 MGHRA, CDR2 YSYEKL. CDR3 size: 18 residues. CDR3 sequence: CASSQDVRGRVLHRGAVF. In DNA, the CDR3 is TGCGCCAGCAGCCAAGATGTAAGAGGGAGGGTACTCCACCGGGGAGCTGTTTTT.

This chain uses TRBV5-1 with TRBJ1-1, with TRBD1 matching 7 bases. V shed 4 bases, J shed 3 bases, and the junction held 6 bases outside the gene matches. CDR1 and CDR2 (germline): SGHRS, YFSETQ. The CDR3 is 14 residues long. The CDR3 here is CASSLDRGHTEAFF. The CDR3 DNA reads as TGCGCCAGCAGCCTGGATAGGGGGCACACTGAAGCTTTCTTT.

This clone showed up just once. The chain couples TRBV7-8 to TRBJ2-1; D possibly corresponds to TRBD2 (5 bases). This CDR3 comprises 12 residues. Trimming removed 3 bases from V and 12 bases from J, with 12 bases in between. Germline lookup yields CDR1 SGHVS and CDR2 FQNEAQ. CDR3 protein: CASSFQTRAQFF. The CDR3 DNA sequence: TGTGCCAGCAGCTTCCAAACTAGGGCGCAGTTCTTC.

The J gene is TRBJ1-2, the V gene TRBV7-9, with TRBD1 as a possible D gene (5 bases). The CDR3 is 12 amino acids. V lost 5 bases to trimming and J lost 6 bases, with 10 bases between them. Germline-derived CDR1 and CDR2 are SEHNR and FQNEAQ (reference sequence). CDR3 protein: CASSPDTDGYTF. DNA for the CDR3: TGTGCCAGCAGCCCGGACACCGATGGCTACACCTTC.

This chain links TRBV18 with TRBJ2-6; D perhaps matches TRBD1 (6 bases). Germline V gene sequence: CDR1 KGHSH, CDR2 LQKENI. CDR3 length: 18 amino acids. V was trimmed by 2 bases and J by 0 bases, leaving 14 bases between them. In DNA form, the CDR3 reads TGTGCCAGCTCACCATCGCAGTCAGGGGCCTCTGGGGCCAACGTCCTGACTTTC. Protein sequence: CASSPSQSGASGANVLTF.

For the CDR3, the DNA is TGTGCCAGCTCCCCCGGGACAGGGCGGTTTGGAAACACCATATATTTT. Amino acids: CASSPGTGRFGNTIYF. The chain recombines TRBV18 with TRBJ1-3; 9 nucleotides align to TRBD1. CDR1 is KGHSH and CDR2 is LQKENI in the germline V gene. The CDR3 covers 16 residues. The junction had 9 bases not matched to a gene; V was cut back by 6 bases and J by 3 bases. The full variable domain, in which reference TRBV18 and TRBJ1-3 provide the parts outside the CDR3, is NAGVMQNPRHLVRRRGQEARLRCSPMKGHSHVYWYRQLPEEGLKFMVYLQKENIIDESGMPKERFSAEFPKEGPSILRIQQVVRGDSAAYFCASSPGTGRFGNTIYFGEGSWLTVV.

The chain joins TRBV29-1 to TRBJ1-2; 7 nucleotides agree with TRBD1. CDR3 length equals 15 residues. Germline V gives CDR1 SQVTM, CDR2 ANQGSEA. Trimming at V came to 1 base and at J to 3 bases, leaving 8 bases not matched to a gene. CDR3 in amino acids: CSVEGEQGGDYGYTF. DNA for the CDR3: TGCAGCGTTGAAGGCGAGCAGGGGGGTGACTATGGCTACACCTTC.